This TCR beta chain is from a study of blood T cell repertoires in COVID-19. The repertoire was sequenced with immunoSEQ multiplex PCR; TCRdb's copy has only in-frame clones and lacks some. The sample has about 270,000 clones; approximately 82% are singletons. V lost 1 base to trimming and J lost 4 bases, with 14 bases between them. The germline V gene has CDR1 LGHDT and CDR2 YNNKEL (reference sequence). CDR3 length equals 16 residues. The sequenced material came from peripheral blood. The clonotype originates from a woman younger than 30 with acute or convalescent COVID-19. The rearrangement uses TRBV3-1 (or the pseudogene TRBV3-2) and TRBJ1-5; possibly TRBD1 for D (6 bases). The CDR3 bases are TGTGCCAGCAGCCAAGGGGGGGGCGGAATGAATCAGCCCCAGCATTTT. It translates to CASSQGGGGMNQPQHF.